Each of the 12 T cell receptor beta chains below was sequenced from the same sample in a study of T cells in Graves' hyperthyroidism and ophthalmopathy. RNA transcripts yielded amplified TCR beta CDR3 regions. Researchers ran a first-round RT-PCR on the TCR CDR3 using the HTBI primer set. One entry per CDR3 protein, called by TCRdb with MiXCR from the multiplex PCR reads. In the table there are about 350,000 distinct CDR3 sequences, over 11% of which are singletons. Material for sequencing was blood. The receptors originated from a woman in her 30s with Graves' hyperthyroidism.

The chain employs TRBV20-1 and TRBJ2-7; 10 bases align to TRBD2. The CDR3 has 14 amino acids. The ends lost 6 bases at V and 6 bases at J; junction bases unmatched: 11. The germline V gene encodes CDR1 DFQATT and CDR2 SNEGSKA (reference sequence). The CDR3 DNA reads TGCAGTGCACCACTAGCGGGGCGGCGAGGCGAGCAGTACTTC. Amino acid sequence: CSAPLAGRRGEQYF.

At least ten counts were recorded for this clonotype. In DNA form, the CDR3 reads TGTGCCAGCAGCCACCAGCTTACGTCCCCCCCCACTGGGAGTTTCACAGATACGCAGTATTTT. As protein: CASSHQLTSPPTGSFTDTQYF. The J gene is TRBJ2-3, the V gene TRBV7-9; TRBD2 might be the D (5 bases). Germline V lookup: CDR1 SEHNR, CDR2 FQNEAQ (reference sequence). V was shortened by 5 bases and J by 2 bases, with 32 bases between the two germline ends. This CDR3 contains 21 residues.

Comment on this clonotype: Being one base from a much bigger clone, this may be a read error. The chain couples TRBV29-1 to TRBJ2-5; 8 bases align to TRBD1. This CDR3 spans 15 amino acids. Germline V CDR1 and CDR2: SQVTM, ANQGSEA. V was clipped by 5 bases and J by 3 bases; unmatched bases: 11. CDR3 sequence (DNA): TGCAGCGTTTTGACAGGGGTATACTCCAAAGAGACCCAGTACTTC. Its protein is CSVLTGVYSKETQYF.

This clonotype was counted ten times or more. CDR3 region: CASSSSRTITNYGYTF. The CDR3 nucleotides read TGTGCCAGCAGCTCCAGCCGGACCATAACTAACTATGGCTACACCTTC. The chain employs TRBV11-2 and TRBJ1-2; no firm D call. The germline CDR1 and CDR2 sequences are SGHAT and FQNNGV. V gave up 4 bases and J gave up 0 bases, with 15 bases separating them. The CDR3 is 16 residues long.

This clonotype has more than one count but fewer than ten. The chain couples TRBV7-3 to TRBJ1-2, with D possibly matching TRBD1 (6 bases). The V gene's germline CDR1 is SGHTA and CDR2 FQGTGA. The V gene lost 2 bases and the J gene lost 3 bases, with 7 bases spanning the gap. The length of the CDR3 is 13 residues. Here the CDR3 reads CASSLGGDYGYTF. CDR3 in DNA: TGTGCCAGCAGCTTAGGGGGCGACTATGGCTACACCTTC. Full variable domain (outside the CDR3, taken from reference TRBV7-3 and TRBJ1-2): GAGVSQTPSNKVTEKGKYVELRCDPISGHTALYWYRQSLGQGPEFLIYFQGTGAADDSGLPNDRFFAVRPEGSVSTLKIQRTERGDSAVYLCASSLGGDYGYTFGSGTRLTVV.

This clonotype was seen a few times. V usage is TRBV5-1 and J usage is TRBJ2-1, with D possibly matching TRBD2 (6 bases). The V end was cut by 2 bases, the J end by 2 bases, with 8 bases between. CDR1 is SGHRS, CDR2 YFSETQ, per germline. The CDR3 covers 14 residues. The CDR3 sequence is CASSFTSTYNEQFF. In DNA form, the CDR3 reads TGCGCCAGCAGCTTCACTAGCACCTACAATGAGCAGTTCTTC.

This clonotype has a handful of counts. The chain uses TRBV5-4 and TRBJ1-6; D ambiguous. The CDR3 has 13 residues. Germline V gene sequence: CDR1 SGHNT, CDR2 YYREEE (reference sequence). With 4 bases removed from V and 6 bases from J, the gap between germline ends came to 8 bases. CDR3 bases: TGTGCCAGCAGCGGTGGCAGTAATTCACCCCTCCACTTT. Translation gives CASSGGSNSPLHF. Looking up the rest from reference TRBV5-4 and TRBJ1-6 gives the full variable domain: ETGVTQSPTHLIKTRGQQVTLRCSSQSGHNTVSWYQQALGQGPQFIFQYYREEENGRGNFPPRFSGLQFPNYSSELNVNALELDDSALYLCASSGGSNSPLHFGNGTRLTVT.

This clonotype was detected many times. The J gene is TRBJ1-1, the V gene TRBV12-3 or TRBV12-4, with TRBD1 identical over 8 bases. J was trimmed by 4 bases and V by 5 bases; bases with no gene match: 15. This CDR3 comprises 17 residues. This chain's CDR3 is CASSPRTGRGYGTEAFF. CDR3 coding DNA: TGTGCCAGCAGTCCTAGGACAGGGAGGGGGTACGGCACTGAAGCTTTCTTT.

This clonotype was recorded at least ten times. V is TRBV30 and J is TRBJ1-1; D gene uncertain. Trimming stripped 0 bases from V and 3 bases from J, with 8 bases between. This CDR3 has 13 residues. Per the germline V gene, CDR1 is GTSNPN and CDR2 is SVGIG (reference sequence). The CDR3 spells CAWSVAGYTEAFF. For the CDR3, the DNA is TGTGCCTGGAGTGTAGCCGGCTACACTGAAGCTTTCTTT. Together with reference TRBV30 and TRBJ1-1, the CDR3 gives the full variable domain: SQTIHQWPATLVQPVGSPLSLECTVEGTSNPNLYWYRQAAGRGLQLLFYSVGIGQISSEVPQNLSASRPQDRQFILSSKKLLLSDSGFYLCAWSVAGYTEAFFGQGTRLTVV.

This clonotype was seen repeatedly, ten times or more. The chain uses TRBV6-5 and TRBJ1-4; D perhaps matches TRBD1 (6 bases). Germline CDR1 and CDR2: MNHEY and SVGAGI. The CDR3 contains 16 residues. V lost 4 bases and J 4 bases, leaving 16 bases between the germline ends. The CDR3, as DNA: TGTGCCAGCAGTTGCAGACCTACAGGGAATAATGAAAAACTGTTTTTT. Residues: CASSCRPTGNNEKLFF.

This clonotype has a handful of counts. A read error may produce the germline difference seen at one junction end. This chain connects TRBV5-1 to TRBJ2-7, with 13 bases aligning to TRBD2. Germline V lookup: CDR1 SGHRS, CDR2 YFSETQ. The CDR3 consists of 15 residues. CDR3 DNA sequence: TGTGCCAGCAGCTTTGTTTCGGGACTAGCGGGAGAGCAGTACTTC. Its translation: CASSFVSGLAGEQYF.

This clonotype was recorded a few times. CDR3 coding DNA: TGCGCCAGCAGCTCCCAGACGGGACAGGCGATTGACTACACCTTC. It translates to CASSSQTGQAIDYTF. The chain joins TRBV5-1 to TRBJ1-2; 8 bases match TRBD1. The CDR3 is 15 residues long. Germline values: CDR1 SGHRS, CDR2 YFSETQ. The V segment lost 3 bases and the J segment 10 bases; nucleotides outside the gene matches: 14.